Below, 27 T cell receptor beta chains from the same sample are listed, as sequenced in a study of control samples from healthy donors and cancer patients. Measured with immunoSEQ multiplex PCR; TCRdb has only the in-frame clones, and not every one. This table has almost 90,000 clones, more than 75% appearing once. The sequencing sample was made of blood. These receptors were collected from a man younger than 40 in good health.

This chain uses TRBV2 with TRBJ1-2; the D is unclear. Trimming shortened V by 8 bases and J by 7 bases, and 17 bases separated the two germline ends. Germline assignment: CDR1 SNHLY and CDR2 FYNNEI. This CDR3 is 13 amino acids long. The CDR3 region has the DNA TGTGCCAGCTCGTCATTGAGGACTGGTGGCTACACCTTC. Its translation is CASSSLRTGGYTF.

As concerns this clone: The sample carries other DNA sequences with the same CDR3. The rearrangement uses TRBV24-1 and TRBJ2-3; 7 bases line up with TRBD1. Germline V gene sequence: CDR1 KGHDR, CDR2 SFDVKD. CDR3 length: 13 residues. V shed 3 bases and J 7 bases; nucleotides not matched to a gene: 3. CDR3 loop: CATSDPTGNTQYF. CDR3 sequence (DNA): TGTGCCACCAGTGATCCGACAGGGAATACGCAGTATTTT.

This clone was seen once. The chain links TRBV12-3 or TRBV12-4 to TRBJ1-2; 7 bases fit TRBD1. The V segment lost 6 bases and the J segment 6 bases; nucleotides outside the gene matches: 7. There are 13 residues in the CDR3. The CDR3 DNA reads as TGTGCCAGCAGCCGAGGACAGGCGGATGGCTACACCTTC. Its protein is CASSRGQADGYTF.

The chain couples TRBV18 to TRBJ1-2; D unresolved. V gave up 0 bases and J gave up 5 bases, with 10 bases separating them. The V gene's germline CDR1 is KGHSH and CDR2 LQKENI. CDR3 length equals 14 residues. The CDR3 DNA reads as TGTGCCAGCTCACCACCGGTGACGGATTATGGCTACACCTTC. As protein: CASSPPVTDYGYTF.

This chain connects TRBV6-5 to TRBJ2-3; 8 nucleotides line up with TRBD2. This CDR3 is built from 16 residues. Looked up from germline, CDR1 is MNHEY and CDR2 is SVGAGI. Unmatched junction bases numbered 11, after V lost 4 bases and J lost 5 bases. The CDR3 spells CASSSLSGAEEDTQYF. In DNA form, the CDR3 reads TGTGCCAGCAGTTCCCTTAGCGGGGCCGAGGAAGATACGCAGTATTTT.

The chain joins TRBV6-5 to TRBJ2-1; 8 positions agree with TRBD1. CDR3 size: 14 residues. Germline-derived CDR1 and CDR2 are MNHEY and SVGAGI. V dropped 6 bases and J dropped 6; count of bases not matched to a gene: 7. The DNA of the CDR3 is TGTGCCAGCAGCCGTGGACAGGGTTTCAATGAGCAGTTCTTC. It translates to CASSRGQGFNEQFF.

The chain uses TRBV2 and TRBJ1-2, with TRBD1 matching 8 bases. The CDR3 has 14 residues. V gave up 6 bases and J gave up 6 bases; unmatched junction bases: 9. In germline, CDR1 is SNHLY, CDR2 FYNNEI. The CDR3 sequence: CASSVDRDRDGYTF. CDR3 coding DNA: TGTGCCAGCAGCGTGGACAGGGATCGGGATGGCTACACCTTC. Variable domain in full (rest from reference TRBV2 and TRBJ1-2): EPEVTQTPSHQVTQMGQEVILRCVPISNHLYFYWYRQILGQKVEFLVSFYNNEISEKSEIFDDQFSVERPDGSNFTLKIRSTKLEDSAMYFCASSVDRDRDGYTFGSGTRLTVV.

The chain couples TRBV18 to TRBJ2-3; a weak D match, TRBD2 (5 bases). Germline V CDR1 and CDR2: KGHSH, LQKENI. The CDR3 totals 18 residues. V dropped 3 bases and J dropped 2 bases, with 21 bases sitting between them. Here the CDR3 DNA reads TGTGCCAGCTCACCTCCCGGGGTGGCGGCCTCTTTCACAGATACGCAGTATTTT. This translates into CASSPPGVAASFTDTQYF.

The gene calls are TRBV28 and TRBJ1-6, with D unresolved. The germline gives CDR1 MDHEN, CDR2 SYDVKM. The V and J ends lost 6 bases and 10 bases respectively, with 10 bases between them. The CDR3 extends over 12 amino acids. The CDR3 DNA sequence: TGTGCCAGCAGCCGCGAGAGATCACCCCTCCACTTT. Protein sequence: CASSRERSPLHF. Using reference TRBV28 and TRBJ1-6 for the parts outside the CDR3, the full variable domain is DVKVTQSSRYLVKRTGEKVFLECVQDMDHENMFWYRQDPGLGLRLIYFSYDVKMKEKGDIPEGYSVSREKKERFSLILESASTNQTSMYLCASSRERSPLHFGNGTRLTVT.

The gene calls are TRBV30 and TRBJ2-3, with TRBD2 identical over 12 bases. The germline V gene has CDR1 GTSNPN and CDR2 SVGIG (reference sequence). Unmatched junction bases numbered 3, after V lost 5 bases and J lost 0 bases. This CDR3 spans 15 amino acids. The CDR3 spells CAWGLAGGSTDTQYF. The CDR3 DNA follows: TGTGCCTGGGGGCTAGCGGGGGGGAGCACAGATACGCAGTATTTT.

This clone was observed a single time. The chain is built from TRBV9 and TRBJ2-1; tentative D call: TRBD1 (5 bases). This CDR3 has 14 residues. Germline-derived CDR1 and CDR2 are SGDLS and YYNGEE. V lost 0 bases to trimming and J lost 4 bases, with 8 bases between them. CDR3 nucleotide sequence: TGTGCCAGCAGCGTAGGACAGACTTACAATGAGCAGTTCTTC. Translated: CASSVGQTYNEQFF.

The chain carries TRBV27 and TRBJ2-7, with 7 bases lining up with TRBD2. Looked up from germline, CDR1 is MNHEY and CDR2 is SMNVEV (reference sequence). The CDR3 is 17 residues long. The ends lost 3 bases at V and 7 bases at J; junction bases unmatched: 18. The CDR3 DNA reads TGTGCCAGCAGTTTCTCTACTTGGGGGGGTTACATAAGGGAGCAGTACGTC. Amino acids: CASSFSTWGGYIREQYV.

The J gene is TRBJ2-1, the V gene TRBV27; D uncertain. Germline V gene data show CDR1 as MNHEY and CDR2 as SMNVEV (reference sequence). The CDR3 extends over 14 amino acids. With 8 bases removed from V and 7 bases from J, the gap between germline ends came to 18 bases. CDR3 residues: CASQGSNVGNEQFF. CDR3 nucleotide sequence: TGTGCCAGCCAAGGGTCGAATGTGGGTAATGAGCAGTTCTTC.

The V call is TRBV5-6, the J call TRBJ1-1; D unresolved. The CDR3 loop spans 15 amino acids. Germline-derived CDR1 and CDR2 are SGHDT and YYEEEE. V lost 2 bases and J 0 bases, leaving 11 bases between the germline ends. The CDR3 nucleotides read TGTGCCAGCAGCTTTCTAGCCCGGATGAACACTGAAGCTTTCTTT. This codes for CASSFLARMNTEAFF.

Here the CDR3 reads CASSQKLAGGRPDEQFF. The CDR3 DNA reads as TGTGCCAGCAGCCAAAAACTAGCGGGGGGGCGTCCGGATGAGCAGTTCTTC. V is TRBV4-2 and J is TRBJ2-1, with 13 bases aligning to TRBD2. The CDR3 extends over 17 amino acids. V trimming: 2 bases; J trimming: 8 bases; junction bases outside the gene matches: 9. Germline CDR1 LGHNA, CDR2 YNFKEQ.

The chain carries TRBV7-7 and TRBJ2-5, with D possibly matching TRBD1 (5 bases). Germline V gene lookup returns CDR1 SSHAT and CDR2 FNYEAQ (reference sequence). The ends were cut back, 1 base at V and 2 bases at J, with 11 bases in the middle. The CDR3 loop spans 15 amino acids. DNA of the CDR3: TGTGCCAGCAGCTTAGATCTGGGGCTGCAAGAGACCCAGTACTTC. This sequence encodes CASSLDLGLQETQYF.

This chain joins TRBV6-5 and TRBJ2-2; a weak D match, TRBD1 (5 bases). The CDR3 has 15 amino acids. The germline V gene has CDR1 MNHEY and CDR2 SVGAGI. V was trimmed by 10 bases and J by 3 bases, leaving 18 bases between them. CDR3 residues: CATRGDSFYTGELFF. As DNA, the CDR3 is TGTGCCACCCGAGGCGACAGTTTTTACACCGGGGAGCTGTTTTTT.

The chain uses TRBV6-5 and TRBJ1-3; D is uncertain. Germline V CDR1 and CDR2: MNHEY, SVGAGI. The ends were cut back, 11 bases at V and 1 base at J, with 15 bases in the middle. The CDR3 totals 14 residues. CDR3 DNA sequence: TGTGCCGTACAACCCGCGGGATCTGGAAACACCATATATTTT. Protein product: CAVQPAGSGNTIYF.

This rearrangement joins TRBV19 to TRBJ2-7; no definite D call. CDR3 length: 15 amino acids. CDR1 and CDR2 from the germline V gene are LNHDA and SQIVND (reference sequence). Trimming shortened V by 5 bases and J by 0 bases, and 14 bases separated the two germline ends. In nucleotides, the CDR3 is TGTGCCAGTAGTCAGGAGACGGAAAGCTCCTACGAGCAGTACTTC. It is translated as CASSQETESSYEQYF.

CDR3 residues: CASSSRSHGNTIYF. The CDR3 DNA reads TGTGCCAGTAGTAGCCGAAGCCACGGAAACACCATATATTTT. This chain links TRBV19 with TRBJ1-3; D ambiguous. Germline-derived CDR1 and CDR2 are LNHDA and SQIVND (reference sequence). The CDR3 totals 14 residues. V lost 4 bases, J lost 4 bases, and 11 bases lay in between.

J is TRBJ2-1 and V is TRBV5-6; D might be TRBD1 or TRBD2, each matching 5 bases. V lost 4 bases, J lost 2 bases, and 16 bases lay in between. The CDR3 sequence is 16 residues long. CDR1 and CDR2 from the germline V gene are SGHDT and YYEEEE. The CDR3, as DNA: TGTGCCAGCAGCGGCCGAGGGGCGGTGGCCTACAATGAGCAGTTCTTC. Its protein is CASSGRGAVAYNEQFF.

V and J are TRBV19 and TRBJ1-5; D is uncertain. There are 16 residues in the CDR3. CDR1 is LNHDA, CDR2 SQIVND, per germline (reference sequence). Trimming took 3 bases from V and 4 from J, leaving 16 bases between them. The CDR3 coding sequence is TGTGCCAGTAGTATCCTCCACACCGACGGGAATCAGCCCCAGCATTTT. Translation: CASSILHTDGNQPQHF.

The rearrangement links TRBV6-1 to TRBJ2-2; 9 bases agree with TRBD1. V gave up 2 bases and J gave up 6 bases; unmatched junction bases: 4. This CDR3 has 15 amino acids. CDR1 MNHNS and CDR2 SASEGT come from the germline V gene. The CDR3 DNA reads as TGTGCCAGCAGTGAACGGACAGGGGATCCCGGGGAGCTGTTTTTT. Protein product: CASSERTGDPGELFF.

V is TRBV18 and J is TRBJ2-7, with TRBD2 matching 11 bases. V was clipped by 0 bases and J by 2 bases; unmatched bases: 0. The CDR3 is 15 residues long. Germline loops: CDR1 KGHSH, CDR2 LQKENI. The CDR3 DNA follows: TGTGCCAGCTCACCACCTAGCGGGGGGGCCTACGAGCAGTACTTC. The encoded protein is CASSPPSGGAYEQYF.

This chain links TRBV7-2 with TRBJ2-2; 11 bases are a match to TRBD2. CDR3 length equals 18 residues. Germline-derived CDR1 and CDR2 are SGHTA and FQGNSA. The V gene end was trimmed by 0 bases and the J gene end by 7 bases; junction bases not matched to a gene: 10. The DNA for the CDR3 is TGTGCCAGCAGCTTAGCCGGTTTAGCGGGGGGGCTTGGCGGGGAGCTGTTTTTT. This sequence encodes CASSLAGLAGGLGGELFF.

As to this clone: This sample includes further DNA sequences coding for the same CDR3. The chain couples TRBV18 to TRBJ2-3; D unclear. Trimming pared 2 bases from V and 1 base from J, leaving 4 bases between. The germline V gene encodes CDR1 KGHSH and CDR2 LQKENI. This CDR3 contains 13 residues. CDR3 sequence (DNA): TGTGCCAGCTCACCAGGGGGCACAGATACGCAGTATTTT. Translating gives CASSPGGTDTQYF.

This chain joins TRBV5-6 and TRBJ2-2; D is perhaps TRBD1 or TRBD2 (5 bases each). This CDR3 has 12 amino acids. In germline, CDR1 is SGHDT, CDR2 YYEEEE. Deletions cut 4 bases from V and 12 bases from J, with 13 bases between. The CDR3, as DNA: TGTGCCAGCAGCCAAAGGGACGAGAAGCTGTTTTTT. Residues: CASSQRDEKLFF.